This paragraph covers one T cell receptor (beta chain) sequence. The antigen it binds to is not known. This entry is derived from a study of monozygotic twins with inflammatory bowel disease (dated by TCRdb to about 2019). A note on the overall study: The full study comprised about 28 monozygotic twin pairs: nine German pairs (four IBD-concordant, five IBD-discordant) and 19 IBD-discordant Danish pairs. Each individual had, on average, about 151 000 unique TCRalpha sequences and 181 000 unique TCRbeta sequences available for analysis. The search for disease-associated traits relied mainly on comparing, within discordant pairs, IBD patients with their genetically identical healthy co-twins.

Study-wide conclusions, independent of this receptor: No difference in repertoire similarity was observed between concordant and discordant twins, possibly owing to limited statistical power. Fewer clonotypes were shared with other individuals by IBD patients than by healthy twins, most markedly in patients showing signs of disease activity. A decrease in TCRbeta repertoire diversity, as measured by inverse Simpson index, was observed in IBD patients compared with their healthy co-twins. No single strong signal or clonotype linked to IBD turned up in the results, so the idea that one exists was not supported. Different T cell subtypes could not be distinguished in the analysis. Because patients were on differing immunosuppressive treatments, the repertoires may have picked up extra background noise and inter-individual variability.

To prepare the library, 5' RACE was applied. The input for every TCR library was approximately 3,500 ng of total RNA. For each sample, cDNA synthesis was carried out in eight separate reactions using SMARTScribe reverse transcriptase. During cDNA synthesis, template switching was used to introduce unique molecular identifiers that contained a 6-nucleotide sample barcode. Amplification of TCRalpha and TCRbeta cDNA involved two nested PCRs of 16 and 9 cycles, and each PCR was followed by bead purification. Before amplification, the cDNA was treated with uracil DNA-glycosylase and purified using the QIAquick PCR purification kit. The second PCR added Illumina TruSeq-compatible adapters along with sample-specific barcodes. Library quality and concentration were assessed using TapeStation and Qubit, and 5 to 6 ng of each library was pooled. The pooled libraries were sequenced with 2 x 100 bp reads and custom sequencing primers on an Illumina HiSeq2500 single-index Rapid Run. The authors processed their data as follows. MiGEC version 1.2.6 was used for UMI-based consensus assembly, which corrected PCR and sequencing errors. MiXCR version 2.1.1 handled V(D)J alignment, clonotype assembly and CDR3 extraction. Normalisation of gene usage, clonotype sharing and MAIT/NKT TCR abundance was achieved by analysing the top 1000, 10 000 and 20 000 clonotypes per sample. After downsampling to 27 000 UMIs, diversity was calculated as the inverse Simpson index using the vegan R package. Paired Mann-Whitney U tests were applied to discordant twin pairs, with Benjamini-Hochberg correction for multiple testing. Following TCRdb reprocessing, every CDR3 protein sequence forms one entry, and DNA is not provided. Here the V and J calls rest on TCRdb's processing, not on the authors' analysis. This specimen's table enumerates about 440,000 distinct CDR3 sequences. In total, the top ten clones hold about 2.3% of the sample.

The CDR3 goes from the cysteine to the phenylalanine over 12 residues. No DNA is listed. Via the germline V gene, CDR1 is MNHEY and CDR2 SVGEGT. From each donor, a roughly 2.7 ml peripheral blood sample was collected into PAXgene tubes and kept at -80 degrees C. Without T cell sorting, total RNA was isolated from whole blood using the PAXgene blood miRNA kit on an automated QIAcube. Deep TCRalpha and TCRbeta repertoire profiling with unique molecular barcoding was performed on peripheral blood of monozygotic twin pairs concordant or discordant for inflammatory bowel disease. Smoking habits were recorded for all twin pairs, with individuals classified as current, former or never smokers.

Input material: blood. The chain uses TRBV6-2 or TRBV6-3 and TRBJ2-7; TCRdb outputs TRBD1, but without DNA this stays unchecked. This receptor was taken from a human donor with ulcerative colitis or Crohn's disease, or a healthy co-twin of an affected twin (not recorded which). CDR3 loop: CASRYRGYEQYF.